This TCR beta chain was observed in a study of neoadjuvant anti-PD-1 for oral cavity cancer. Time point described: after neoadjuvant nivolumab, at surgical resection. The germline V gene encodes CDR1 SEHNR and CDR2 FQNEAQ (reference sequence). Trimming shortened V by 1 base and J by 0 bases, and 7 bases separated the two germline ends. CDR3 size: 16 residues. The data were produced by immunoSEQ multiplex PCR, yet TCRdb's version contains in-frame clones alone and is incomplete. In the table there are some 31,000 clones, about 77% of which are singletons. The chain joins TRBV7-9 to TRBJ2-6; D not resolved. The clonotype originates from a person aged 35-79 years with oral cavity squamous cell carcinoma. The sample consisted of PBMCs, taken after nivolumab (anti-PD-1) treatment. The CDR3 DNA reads TGTGCCAGCAGCTTAGAGGGTTCCTCTGGGGCCAACGTCCTGACTTTC. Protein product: CASSLEGSSGANVLTF.